Detailed here is one TCR beta chain. Antigen unknown. These data are taken from a study of identifying expanded T cells in peripheral blood. Broader study findings: Differentially abundant clones: roughly 1.2 between replicates, 16.4 at approximately two weeks, 19 at four.

The CDR3 contains 15 residues. CDR1 LGHNA and CDR2 YNFKEQ come from the germline V gene. J gave up 7 bases and V 3 bases, and 3 bases lay outside the gene matches. Clones were sequenced by immunoSEQ multiplex PCR, and TCRdb holds only the in-frame ones, with some missing. Of around 130,000 clones in the sample, 65% to 90% were seen once. The chain employs TRBV4-2 and TRBJ1-4, with 12 nucleotides matching TRBD1. Sequencing was performed on blood. This receptor was obtained from a person aged 18 to 75 in good health. The CDR3, as DNA: TGTGCCAGCAGCCAGGGGGACAGGGGGCCTGAAAAACTGTTTTTT. As protein: CASSQGDRGPEKLFF.